This passage covers 21 T cell receptor beta chains from one sample sequenced in a study of blood T cell repertoires in COVID-19. Measured with immunoSEQ multiplex PCR; TCRdb has only the in-frame clones, and not every one. The sample has some 190,000 clones; 88% are singletons. The specimen sequenced was peripheral blood. Receptors were obtained from a man younger than 35 with active or convalescent COVID-19.

The chain uses TRBV27 and TRBJ1-1; D gene ambiguous. The CDR3 has 14 amino acids. CDR1 is MNHEY and CDR2 is SMNVEV in the germline V gene (reference sequence). With 3 bases removed from V and 4 bases from J, the gap between germline ends came to 12 bases. Written as DNA, the CDR3 is TGTGCCAGCAGTTTCGCCCCGGAGAGCACTGAAGCTTTCTTT. It translates to CASSFAPESTEAFF.

The rearrangement joins TRBV19 to TRBJ2-7; 7 bases are a match to TRBD1. Germline values: CDR1 LNHDA, CDR2 SQIVND (reference sequence). There are 14 residues in the CDR3. The V segment lost 4 bases and the J segment 3 bases; nucleotides outside the gene matches: 6. The CDR3 region is CASSTPGQNYEQYF. DNA for the CDR3: TGTGCCAGTAGTACACCGGGACAGAACTACGAGCAGTACTTC.

CDR3 nucleotide sequence: TGCGCCAGCAGCCCACGACAGGAAAAACTGTTTTTT. Translating it yields CASSPRQEKLFF. V usage is TRBV4-1 and J usage is TRBJ1-4; the D gene is possibly TRBD1 (5 bases). V shed 4 bases and J shed 8 bases, with 8 bases lying between them. The CDR3 has 12 residues. Germline CDR1 and CDR2: MGHRA and YSYEKL.

The V call is TRBV20-1, the J call TRBJ2-3, with D maybe TRBD2 (6 bases). V lost 3 bases to trimming and J lost 0 bases, with 10 bases between them. The CDR3 extends over 14 amino acids. Germline V CDR1 and CDR2: DFQATT, SNEGSKA (reference sequence). Here the CDR3 DNA reads TGCAGTGCTAGTCTGGCGGGAAGCACAGATACGCAGTATTTT. Protein: CSASLAGSTDTQYF.

The chain employs TRBV11-2 and TRBJ1-1; D gene unclear. Looked up from germline, CDR1 is SGHAT and CDR2 is FQNNGV. The CDR3 extends over 12 amino acids. Between the trimmed V and J ends, which lost 7 bases and 4 bases, there was a span of 10 bases. CDR3 residues: CASTPLRTEAFF. Here the CDR3 DNA reads TGTGCCAGCACTCCCCTCCGCACTGAAGCTTTCTTT. The whole variable domain, filled in from reference TRBV11-2 and TRBJ1-1, reads EAGVAQSPRYKIIEKRQSVAFWCNPISGHATLYWYQQILGQGPKLLIQFQNNGVVDDSQLPKDRFSAERLKGVDSTLKIQPAKLEDSAVYLCASTPLRTEAFFGQGTRLTVV.

This rearrangement joins TRBV5-1 to TRBJ2-5; TRBD2 matches 12 bases. Germline V CDR1 and CDR2: SGHRS, YFSETQ. The CDR3 contains 15 residues. The trim removed 0 bases at V and 5 bases at J, leaving 2 bases unmatched. CDR3 sequence (DNA): TGCGCCAGCAGCTTGGGACTAGCGGGAGAGGAGACCCAGTACTTC. Amino acid sequence: CASSLGLAGEETQYF. The full variable domain, rest sourced from reference TRBV5-1 and TRBJ2-5, is KAGVTQTPRYLIKTRGQQVTLSCSPISGHRSVSWYQQTPGQGLQFLFEYFSETQRNKGNFPGRFSGRQFSNSRSEMNVSTLELGDSALYLCASSLGLAGEETQYFGPGTRLLVL.

This clone was detected a few times. This chain uses TRBV28 with TRBJ2-7; 10 bases fit TRBD1. The CDR3 has 12 amino acids. Trimming cost V 8 bases and J 6 bases; bases outside gene matches: 4. Germline V gene sequence: CDR1 MDHEN, CDR2 SYDVKM. The CDR3 reads CASWTGGREQYF. In DNA form, the CDR3 reads TGTGCCAGCTGGACAGGGGGACGCGAGCAGTACTTC.

The J gene is TRBJ1-5, the V gene TRBV20-1, with 7 nucleotides matching TRBD1. Trimming cost V 3 bases and J 4 bases; bases outside gene matches: 12. In germline, CDR1 is DFQATT, CDR2 SNEGSKA (reference sequence). This CDR3 spans 16 amino acids. DNA for the CDR3: TGCAGTGCTAGTCCCCCCCAGGGGGTAAAGAATCAGCCCCAGCATTTT. Its protein product is CSASPPQGVKNQPQHF.

The chain couples TRBV11-2 to TRBJ1-6; D is unresolved. This CDR3 is 18 amino acids long. Germline values: CDR1 SGHAT, CDR2 FQNNGV. With 4 bases removed from V and 7 bases from J, the gap between germline ends came to 23 bases. The CDR3 protein is CASSSSGVAAPRNSPLHF. The CDR3 region has the DNA TGTGCCAGCAGCTCAAGTGGTGTTGCGGCCCCGCGAAATTCACCCCTCCACTTT.

The chain carries TRBV10-3 and TRBJ2-7, with TRBD2 matching 7 bases. This CDR3 spans 14 amino acids. With V trimmed by 7 bases and J by 2 bases, 8 bases remained unmatched. Germline-derived CDR1 and CDR2 are ENHRY and SYGVKD. This chain's CDR3 is CAIKGGEVPYEQYF. The DNA for the CDR3 is TGTGCCATCAAGGGAGGGGAGGTTCCCTACGAGCAGTACTTC.

The chain recombines TRBV30 with TRBJ2-2; 7 bases fit TRBD2. This CDR3 has 13 amino acids. Germline V gene sequence: CDR1 GTSNPN, CDR2 SVGIG (reference sequence). The junction had 3 bases not matched to a gene; V was cut back by 2 bases and J by 6 bases. This chain's CDR3 is CAWSSGTSGELFF. Written as DNA, the CDR3 is TGTGCCTGGAGTAGCGGGACTTCCGGGGAGCTGTTTTTT. The complete variable domain, with remaining parts taken from reference TRBV30 and TRBJ2-2, reads SQTIHQWPATLVQPVGSPLSLECTVEGTSNPNLYWYRQAAGRGLQLLFYSVGIGQISSEVPQNLSASRPQDRQFILSSKKLLLSDSGFYLCAWSSGTSGELFFGEGSRLTVL.

The chain has TRBV18 and TRBJ2-3; TRBD1 is a possible D gene (5 bases). From germline, CDR1 is KGHSH and CDR2 LQKENI. V was cut by 5 bases and J by 3 bases, with 15 bases left in between. The length of the CDR3 is 15 residues. As DNA, the CDR3 is TGTGCCAGCTCATCGCAGGGCGCGACAACAGATACGCAGTATTTT. Translation gives CASSSQGATTDTQYF.

This chain links TRBV11-2 with TRBJ1-2; 9 nucleotides match TRBD1. V shed 2 bases, J shed 7 bases, and the junction held 11 bases outside the gene matches. CDR3 length equals 16 residues. Germline V lookup: CDR1 SGHAT, CDR2 FQNNGV. This CDR3 is CASSLYRDRDYGGYTF. CDR3 nucleotide sequence: TGTGCCAGCAGCTTATACCGGGACAGGGACTACGGTGGCTACACCTTC.

The gene calls are TRBV10-1 and TRBJ1-1, with D unclear. The CDR3 is 13 amino acids. Trimming took 4 bases from V and 3 from J, leaving 9 bases between them. Germline CDR1 and CDR2: WNHNN and SYGVQD (reference sequence). The CDR3 sequence: CASSGGLDTEAFF. Here the CDR3 DNA reads TGCGCCAGCAGTGGAGGGTTGGACACTGAAGCTTTCTTT.

This chain joins TRBV6-5 and TRBJ2-2; the match to TRBD2 covers 11 bases. Germline CDR1 MNHEY, CDR2 SVGAGI. The junction had 2 bases not matched to a gene; V was cut back by 5 bases and J by 3 bases. This CDR3 is built from 15 residues. CDR3 sequence: CASSTLAGDTGELFF. DNA for the CDR3: TGTGCCAGCAGTACACTAGCGGGAGACACCGGGGAGCTGTTTTTT.

The rearrangement joins TRBV29-1 to TRBJ1-2; D call uncertain. CDR1 and CDR2 (germline): SQVTM, ANQGSEA. With 6 bases removed from V and 4 bases from J, the gap between germline ends came to 9 bases. CDR3 length: 11 amino acids. The DNA for the CDR3 is TGCAGCGTCGGTGAACTCTATGGCTACACCTTC. Translated, it gives CSVGELYGYTF.

V and J are TRBV7-6 and TRBJ2-1; 13 nucleotides align to TRBD2. J lost 8 bases, V lost 1 base, and 8 bases had no gene match. Germline loops: CDR1 SGHVS, CDR2 FNYEAQ. The CDR3 sequence is 17 residues long. DNA for the CDR3: TGTGCCAGCAGCTTAGGGACTAGCGGGAGTGTGGGGGATGAGCAGTTCTTC. Protein: CASSLGTSGSVGDEQFF.

J is TRBJ2-1 and V is TRBV12-5, with TRBD2 matching over 14 bases. The CDR3 loop spans 16 amino acids. From germline, CDR1 is LGHNT and CDR2 FRNRAP. After removal of 7 bases from V and 7 bases from J, the junction contained 9 bases not matched to a gene. CDR3 sequence reads: CASVAGLAGGGNEQFF. The CDR3 bases are TGTGCTAGTGTTGCCGGACTAGCGGGGGGTGGGAATGAGCAGTTCTTC. Supplemented by reference TRBV12-5 and TRBJ2-1, the full variable domain reads DARVTQTPRHKVTEMGQEVTMRCQPILGHNTVFWYRQTMMQGLELLAYFRNRAPLDDSGMPKDRFSAEMPDATLATLKIQPSEPRDSAVYFCASVAGLAGGGNEQFFGPGTRLTVL.

This chain uses TRBV6-5 with TRBJ2-5; 10 nucleotides match TRBD2. CDR1 MNHEY and CDR2 SVGAGI come from the germline V gene. The CDR3 sequence is 15 residues long. Unmatched junction bases numbered 8, after V lost 5 bases and J lost 5 bases. Here the CDR3 DNA reads TGTGCCAGCAGTAGACTAGCGGGCCTGGGGGAGACCCAGTACTTC. The encoded protein is CASSRLAGLGETQYF.

V usage is TRBV14 and J usage is TRBJ1-2; 10 positions match TRBD1. The CDR3 sequence is 14 residues long. With 1 base clipped from V and 5 bases from J, the junction kept 1 base outside the gene matches. In germline, CDR1 is SGHDN, CDR2 FVKESK. CDR3 sequence reads: CASSQAGQGYGYTF. CDR3 coding DNA: TGTGCCAGCAGCCAAGCGGGACAGGGGTATGGCTACACCTTC.

The V call is TRBV7-6, the J call TRBJ1-1, with D possibly matching TRBD1 (5 bases). CDR1 and CDR2 (germline): SGHVS, FNYEAQ. With 3 bases removed from V and 3 bases from J, the gap between germline ends came to 8 bases. The CDR3 is 13 residues long. The CDR3 bases are TGTGCCAGCAGCTTTGGGGGGGACACTGAAGCTTTCTTT. Encoded protein: CASSFGGDTEAFF.